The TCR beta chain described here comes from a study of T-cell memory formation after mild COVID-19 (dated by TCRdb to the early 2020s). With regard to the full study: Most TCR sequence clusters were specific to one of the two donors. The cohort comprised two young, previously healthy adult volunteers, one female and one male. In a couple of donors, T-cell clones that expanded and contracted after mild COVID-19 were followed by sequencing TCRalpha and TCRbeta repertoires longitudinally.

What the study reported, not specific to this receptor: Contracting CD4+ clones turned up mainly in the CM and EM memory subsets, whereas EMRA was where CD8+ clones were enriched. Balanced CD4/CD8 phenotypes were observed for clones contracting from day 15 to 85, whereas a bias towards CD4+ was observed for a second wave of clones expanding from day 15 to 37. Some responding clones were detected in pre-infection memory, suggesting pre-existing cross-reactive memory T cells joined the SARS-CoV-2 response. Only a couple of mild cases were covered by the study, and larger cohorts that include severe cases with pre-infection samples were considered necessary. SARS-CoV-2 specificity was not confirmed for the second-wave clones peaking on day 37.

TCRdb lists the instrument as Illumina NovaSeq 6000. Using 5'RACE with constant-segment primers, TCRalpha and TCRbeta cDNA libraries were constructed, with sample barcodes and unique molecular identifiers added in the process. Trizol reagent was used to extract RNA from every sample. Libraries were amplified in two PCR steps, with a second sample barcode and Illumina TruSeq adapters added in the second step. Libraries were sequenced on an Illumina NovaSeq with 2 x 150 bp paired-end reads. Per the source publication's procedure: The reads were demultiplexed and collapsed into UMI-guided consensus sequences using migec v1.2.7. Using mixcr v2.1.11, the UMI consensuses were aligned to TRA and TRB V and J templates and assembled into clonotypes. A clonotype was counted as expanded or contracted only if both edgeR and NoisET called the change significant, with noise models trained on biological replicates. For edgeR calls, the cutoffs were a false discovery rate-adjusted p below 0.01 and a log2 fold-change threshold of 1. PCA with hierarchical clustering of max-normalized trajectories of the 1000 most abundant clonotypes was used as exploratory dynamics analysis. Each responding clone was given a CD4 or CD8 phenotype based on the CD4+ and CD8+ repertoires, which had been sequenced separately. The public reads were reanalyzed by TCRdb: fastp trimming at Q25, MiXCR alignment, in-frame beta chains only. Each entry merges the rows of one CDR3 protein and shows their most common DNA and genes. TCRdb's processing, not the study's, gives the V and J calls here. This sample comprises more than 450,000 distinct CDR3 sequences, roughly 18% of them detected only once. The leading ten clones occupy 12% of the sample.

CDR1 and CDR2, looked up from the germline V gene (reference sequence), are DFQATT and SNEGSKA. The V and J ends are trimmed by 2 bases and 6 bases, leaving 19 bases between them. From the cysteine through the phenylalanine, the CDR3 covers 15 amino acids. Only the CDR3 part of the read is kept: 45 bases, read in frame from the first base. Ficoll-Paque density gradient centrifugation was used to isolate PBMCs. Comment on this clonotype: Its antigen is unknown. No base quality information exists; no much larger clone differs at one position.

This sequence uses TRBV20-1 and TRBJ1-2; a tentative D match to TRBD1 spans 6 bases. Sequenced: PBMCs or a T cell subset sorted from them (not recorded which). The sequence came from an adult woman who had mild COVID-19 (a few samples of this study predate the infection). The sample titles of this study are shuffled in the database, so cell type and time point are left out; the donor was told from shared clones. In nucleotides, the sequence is TGCAGTGCTAGACTACCACCGGGGGCAGGGGATGGCTACACCTTC. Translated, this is CSARLPPGAGDGYTF.